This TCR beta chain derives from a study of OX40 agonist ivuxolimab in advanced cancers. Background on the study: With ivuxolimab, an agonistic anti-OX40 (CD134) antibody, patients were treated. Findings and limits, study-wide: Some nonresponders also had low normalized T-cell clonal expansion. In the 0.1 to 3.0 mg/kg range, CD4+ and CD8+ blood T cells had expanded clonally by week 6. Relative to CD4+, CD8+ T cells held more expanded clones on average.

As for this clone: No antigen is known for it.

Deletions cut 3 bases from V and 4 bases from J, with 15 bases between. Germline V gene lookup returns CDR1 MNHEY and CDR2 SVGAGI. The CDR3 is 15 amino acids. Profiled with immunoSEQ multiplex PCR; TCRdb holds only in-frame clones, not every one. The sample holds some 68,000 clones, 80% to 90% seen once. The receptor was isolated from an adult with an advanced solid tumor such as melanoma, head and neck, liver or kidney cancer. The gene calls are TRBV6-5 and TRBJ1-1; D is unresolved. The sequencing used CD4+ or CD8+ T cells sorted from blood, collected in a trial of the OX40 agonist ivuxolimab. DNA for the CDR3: TGTGCCAGCAGTTATGACTCCCGAAGAGCCACTGAAGCTTTCTTT. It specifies CASSYDSRRATEAFF.